This T cell receptor beta chain was identified during a study of cytomegalovirus exposure and HLA in healthy donors. The germline V and J ends were trimmed by 5 bases and 4 bases, with 12 bases remaining between them. CDR3 length equals 13 residues. The germline V gene has CDR1 MNHNY and CDR2 SVGAGI (reference sequence). Here immunoSEQ multiplex PCR was the method, and the copy in TCRdb shows in-frame clones only, minus some. The table has fewer than 250,000 clones, approximately 88% seen once. The TCR comes from a woman younger than 45 in good health and CMV-seropositive. Sequencing was done on a sample of PBMCs. The chain carries TRBV6-6 and TRBJ2-7; D not resolved. As DNA, the CDR3 is TGTGCCAGCAGTCTTGGCCAACTATACGAGCAGTACTTC. Residues: CASSLGQLYEQYF.